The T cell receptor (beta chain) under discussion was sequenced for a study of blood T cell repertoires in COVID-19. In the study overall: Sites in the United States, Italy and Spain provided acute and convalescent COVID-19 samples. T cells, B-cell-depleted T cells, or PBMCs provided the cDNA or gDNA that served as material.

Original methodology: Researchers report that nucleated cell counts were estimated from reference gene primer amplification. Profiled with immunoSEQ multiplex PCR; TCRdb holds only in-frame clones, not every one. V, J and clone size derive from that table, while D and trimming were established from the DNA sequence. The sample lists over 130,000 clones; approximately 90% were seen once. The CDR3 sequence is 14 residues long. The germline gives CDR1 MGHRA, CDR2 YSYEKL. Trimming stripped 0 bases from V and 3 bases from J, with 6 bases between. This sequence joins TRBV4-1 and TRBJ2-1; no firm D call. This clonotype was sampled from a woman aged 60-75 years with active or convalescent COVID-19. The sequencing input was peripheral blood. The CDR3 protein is CASSQEGDYNEQFF. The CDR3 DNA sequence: TGCGCCAGCAGCCAAGAAGGAGACTACAATGAGCAGTTCTTC.